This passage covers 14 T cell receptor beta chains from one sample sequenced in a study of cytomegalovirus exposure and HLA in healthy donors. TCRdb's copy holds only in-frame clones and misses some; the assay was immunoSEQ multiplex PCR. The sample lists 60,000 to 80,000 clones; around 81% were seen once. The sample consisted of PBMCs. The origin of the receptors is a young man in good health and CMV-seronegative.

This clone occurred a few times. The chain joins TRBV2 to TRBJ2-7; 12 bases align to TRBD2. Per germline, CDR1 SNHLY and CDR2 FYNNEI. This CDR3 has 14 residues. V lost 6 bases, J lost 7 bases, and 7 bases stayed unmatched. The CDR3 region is CASRGLAGWWEQYV. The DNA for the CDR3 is TGTGCCAGCAGAGGACTAGCGGGATGGTGGGAGCAGTACGTC.

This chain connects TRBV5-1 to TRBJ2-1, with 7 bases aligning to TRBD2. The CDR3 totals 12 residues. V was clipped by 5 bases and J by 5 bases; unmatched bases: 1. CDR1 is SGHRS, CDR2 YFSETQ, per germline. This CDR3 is CASRGGDNEQFF. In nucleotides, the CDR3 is TGCGCCAGCAGGGGAGGGGACAATGAGCAGTTCTTC. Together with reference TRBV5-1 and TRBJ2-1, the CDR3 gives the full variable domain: KAGVTQTPRYLIKTRGQQVTLSCSPISGHRSVSWYQQTPGQGLQFLFEYFSETQRNKGNFPGRFSGRQFSNSRSEMNVSTLELGDSALYLCASRGGDNEQFFGPGTRLTVL.

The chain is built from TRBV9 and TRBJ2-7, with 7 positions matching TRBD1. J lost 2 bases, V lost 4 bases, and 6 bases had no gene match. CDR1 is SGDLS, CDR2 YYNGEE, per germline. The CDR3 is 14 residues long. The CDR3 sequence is CASSPRQGTYEQYF. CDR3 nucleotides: TGTGCCAGCAGCCCGCGACAGGGAACCTACGAGCAGTACTTC.

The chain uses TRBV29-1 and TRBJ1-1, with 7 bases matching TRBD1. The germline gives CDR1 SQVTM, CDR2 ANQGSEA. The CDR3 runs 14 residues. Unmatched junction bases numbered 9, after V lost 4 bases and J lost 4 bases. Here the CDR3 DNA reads TGCAGCGTTGGGACTGTCACAGGGGCCACTGAAGCTTTCTTT. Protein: CSVGTVTGATEAFF.

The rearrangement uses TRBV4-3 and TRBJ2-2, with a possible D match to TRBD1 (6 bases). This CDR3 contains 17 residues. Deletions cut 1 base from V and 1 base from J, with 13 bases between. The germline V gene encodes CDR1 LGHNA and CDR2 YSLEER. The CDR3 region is CASSQGHRVENTGELFF. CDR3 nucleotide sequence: TGCGCCAGCAGCCAAGGACACAGGGTGGAGAACACCGGGGAGCTGTTTTTT.

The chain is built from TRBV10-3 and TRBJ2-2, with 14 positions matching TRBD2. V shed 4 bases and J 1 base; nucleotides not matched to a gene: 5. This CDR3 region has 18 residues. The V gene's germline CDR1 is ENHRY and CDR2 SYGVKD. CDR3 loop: CAISGGLAGVLNTGELFF. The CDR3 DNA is TGTGCCATCAGTGGGGGACTAGCGGGAGTGCTGAACACCGGGGAGCTGTTTTTT.

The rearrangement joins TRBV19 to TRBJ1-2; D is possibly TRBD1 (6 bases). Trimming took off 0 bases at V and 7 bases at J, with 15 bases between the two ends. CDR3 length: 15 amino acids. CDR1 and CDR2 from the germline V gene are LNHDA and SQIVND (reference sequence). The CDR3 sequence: CASSIDGRGYGGYTF. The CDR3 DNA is TGTGCCAGTAGTATAGACGGCAGGGGTTATGGTGGCTACACCTTC.

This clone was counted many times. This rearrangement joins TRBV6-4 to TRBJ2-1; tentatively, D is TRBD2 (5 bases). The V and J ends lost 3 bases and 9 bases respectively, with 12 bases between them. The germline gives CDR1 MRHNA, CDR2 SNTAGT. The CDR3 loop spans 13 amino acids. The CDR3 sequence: CASSEALEGEQFF. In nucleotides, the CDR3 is TGTGCCAGCAGTGAAGCCTTAGAGGGTGAGCAGTTCTTC.

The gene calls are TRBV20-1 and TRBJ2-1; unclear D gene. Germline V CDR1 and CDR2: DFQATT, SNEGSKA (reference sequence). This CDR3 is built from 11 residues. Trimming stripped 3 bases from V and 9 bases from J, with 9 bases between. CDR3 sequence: CSARKLTEQFF. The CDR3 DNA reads TGCAGTGCTAGGAAACTAACTGAGCAGTTCTTC.

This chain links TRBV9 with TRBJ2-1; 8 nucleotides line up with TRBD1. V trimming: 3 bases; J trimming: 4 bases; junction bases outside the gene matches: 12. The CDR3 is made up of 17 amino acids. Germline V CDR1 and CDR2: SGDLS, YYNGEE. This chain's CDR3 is CASSAPLGTGLYNEQFF. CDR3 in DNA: TGTGCCAGCAGCGCCCCTTTAGGGACAGGACTTTACAATGAGCAGTTCTTC.

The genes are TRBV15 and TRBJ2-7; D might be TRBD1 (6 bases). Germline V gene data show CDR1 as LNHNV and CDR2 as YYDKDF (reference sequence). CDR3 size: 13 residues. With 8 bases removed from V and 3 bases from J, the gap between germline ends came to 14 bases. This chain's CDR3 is CATGQGSGYEQYV. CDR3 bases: TGTGCCACCGGTCAGGGGAGCGGCTACGAGCAGTACGTC.

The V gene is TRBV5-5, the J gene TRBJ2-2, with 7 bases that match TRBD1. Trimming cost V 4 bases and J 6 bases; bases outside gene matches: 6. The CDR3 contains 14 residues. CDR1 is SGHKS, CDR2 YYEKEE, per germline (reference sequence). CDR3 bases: TGTGCCAGCAGCAACACAGGGGTAGCCGGGGAGCTGTTTTTT. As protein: CASSNTGVAGELFF.

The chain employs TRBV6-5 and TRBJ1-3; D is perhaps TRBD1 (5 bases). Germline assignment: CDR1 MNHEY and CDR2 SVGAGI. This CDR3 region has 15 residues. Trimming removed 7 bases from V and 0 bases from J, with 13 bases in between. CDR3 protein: CASKEGRNSGNTIYF. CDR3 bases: TGTGCCAGCAAGGAGGGACGGAACTCTGGAAACACCATATATTTT.

CDR3 nucleotides: TGTGCCAGCAGCCTCTCCACTAGGAACACTGAAGCTTTCTTT. Translating gives CASSLSTRNTEAFF. The chain recombines TRBV7-2 with TRBJ1-1; D unclear. V was shortened by 5 bases and J by 1 base, with 11 bases between the two germline ends. In germline, CDR1 is SGHTA, CDR2 FQGNSA. CDR3 length equals 14 residues.